This is a list of T cell receptor beta chains from one sample in a study of blood T cell repertoires in COVID-19. TCRdb keeps only in-frame clones here, not all; method: immunoSEQ multiplex PCR. The table includes around 470,000 clones, roughly nine tenths detected once. Material for sequencing was peripheral blood. These receptors were obtained from a man between 18 and 29 years old with COVID-19, enrolled during active disease. The CDR3 runs from the conserved cysteine through the conserved F or W. A D gene is named only where the DNA matches it firmly. Rows give clone size only sometimes, using once, few, many, or a class for an expanded clone.

TRBD1	-	TRBV2	TRBJ2-7	TGTGCCAGCAGTGAAGCCCTGATTCAGGGGGAAGGGTACGAGCAGTACTTC	CASSEALIQGEGYEQYF
TRBD2	-	TRBV28	TRBJ2-5	TGTGCCAGCAGGCCAGGGACTATGGAGACCCAGTACTTC	CASRPGTMETQYF
TRBD1	-	TRBV7-9	TRBJ1-4	TGTGCCAGCAGCCCTGGACAGGCTTATGAAAAACTGTTTTTT	CASSPGQAYEKLFF
-	-	TRBV6-5	TRBJ1-2	TGTGCCAGCAGTTCCACAGGGAGAGGCTACACCTTC	CASSSTGRGYTF
TRBD1	-	TRBV14	TRBJ2-7	TGTGCCAGCAGCTTCGGACAGGGGTTCTACGAGCAGTACTTC	CASSFGQGFYEQYF
TRBD2	-	TRBV2	TRBJ2-2	TGTGCCAGCAGACGGGAGGCTTCGAACACCGGGGAGCTGTTTTTT	CASRREASNTGELFF
TRBD1	-	TRBV3-1/TRBV3-2	TRBJ2-3	TGTGCCAGCAGCCAAGAGGGACAGGGGGCAGATACGCAGTATTTT	CASSQEGQGADTQYF
TRBD1	-	TRBV2	TRBJ1-3	TGTGCCAGCAGGAAAGACAGGGGTACTGGAAACACCATATATTTT	CASRKDRGTGNTIYF
TRBD1	-	TRBV5-6	TRBJ1-2	TGTGCCAGCAGCTACGGGACAGCATATGGCTACACCTTC	CASSYGTAYGYTF
-	-	TRBV21-1	TRBJ1-6	TGTGCCAGCAGCGAAGACAACAGGGGCACCTATAATTCACCCCTCCACTTT	CASSEDNRGTYNSPLHF
-	-	TRBV6-6	TRBJ2-7	TGTGCCAGCAGTTACGGGCAGTCCTACGAGCAGTACTTC	CASSYGQSYEQYF
TRBD2	-	TRBV6-5	TRBJ2-7	TGTGCCAGCAGAGGACTAGTGGGGCGCTACGAGCAGTACTTC	CASRGLVGRYEQYF
-	-	TRBV6-5	TRBJ2-1	TGTGCCAGCAGTATCGGACTTGAGCAGTTCTTC	CASSIGLEQFF
-	-	TRBV2	TRBJ2-3	TGTGCCAGCAGTCACGAGGCTAGCGGCACAGATACGCAGTATTTT	CASSHEASGTDTQYF
TRBD1	-	TRBV5-8	TRBJ2-7	TGTGCCAGCAGCCGCCGTACAGGGGGCGAGCAGTACTTC	CASSRRTGGEQYF
-	-	TRBV29-1	TRBJ2-7	TGCAGCGTTTTCGACAAGAGCTCCTACGAGCAGTACTTC	CSVFDKSSYEQYF
-	-	TRBV14	TRBJ1-2	TGTGCCAGCAGCCATGCAGGGGATGGCTACACCTTC	CASSHAGDGYTF
-	-	TRBV11-3	TRBJ2-7	TGTGCCAGCAGCTTGCGCGGGGACTCCTACGAGCAGTACTTC	CASSLRGDSYEQYF
TRBD2	-	TRBV9	TRBJ2-2	TGTGCCAGCAGCGTAGACGTAGCGGGAGAAAGGCGACTGTTTTTT	CASSVDVAGERRLFF
TRBD1	-	TRBV2	TRBJ2-5	TGTGCCAGCAGTCGACAGGGTGGCGGAGAAGAGACCCAGTACTTC	CASSRQGGGEETQYF
TRBD2	-	TRBV13	TRBJ2-7	TGTGCCAGCAGCTACGGACTAGCGGGAGCCTACGAGCAGTACTTC	CASSYGLAGAYEQYF
TRBD2	-	TRBV5-4	TRBJ2-5	TGTGCCAGCAGCTTGACGTGGACTAGCGGGAGTGCGGAGACCCAGTACTTC	CASSLTWTSGSAETQYF
TRBD2	-	TRBV2	TRBJ2-3	TGTGCCAGTCAAGGCCGCGGGGGGGCCCCAGATACGCAGTATTTT	CASQGRGGAPDTQYF
TRBD1	-	TRBV2	TRBJ1-5	TGTGCCAGCAGTTATGACAGGGATCAGCCCCAGCATTTT	CASSYDRDQPQHF
-	-	TRBV14	TRBJ1-6	TGTGCCAGCAGCCAAGTCGGGGGGGCAAAGAATTCACCCCTCCACTTT	CASSQVGGAKNSPLHF
-	-	TRBV6-6	TRBJ2-7	TGTGCCAGCAGTACTACTACTTACGAGCAGTACTTC	CASSTTTYEQYF
TRBD2	-	TRBV15	TRBJ2-3	TGTGCCACCAGCAATCGGGGCGGGAGTACAGATACGCAGTATTTT	CATSNRGGSTDTQYF
-	-	TRBV5-3	TRBJ2-7	TGTGCCAGAAGCTCTTACGAGCAGTACTTC	CARSSYEQYF
-	-	TRBV6-5	TRBJ2-1	TGTGCCAGCAGTTACGGAGGGATCTCTCTCAATGAGCAGTTCTTC	CASSYGGISLNEQFF
TRBD2	once	TRBV7-9	TRBJ2-5	TGTGCCAGCAGCCTGGGACTAGCGGTCCGGGGGACCCAGTACTTC	CASSLGLAVRGTQYF
TRBD2	-	TRBV10-3	TRBJ2-1	TGTGCCATCAGTGATGGGACTAGTGGGGATGAGCAGTTCTTC	CAISDGTSGDEQFF
-	-	TRBV6-5	TRBJ2-6	TGTGCCAGCGGCAGGGGCCTTTCTGGGGCCAACGTCCTGACTTTC	CASGRGLSGANVLTF
-	-	TRBV10-1	TRBJ2-5	TGCGCCAGCAGTGAAGGGTATGGGGCCGATCCCCAAGAGACCCAGTACTTC	CASSEGYGADPQETQYF
TRBD1	once	TRBV5-1	TRBJ2-7	TGCGCCAGCAGCTTGGAGGGCAGGGGGCTTGACGAGCAGTACTTC	CASSLEGRGLDEQYF
-	-	TRBV7-9	TRBJ1-4	TGTGCCAGCAGCTCGGGTTCTAATGAAAAACTGTTTTTT	CASSSGSNEKLFF
TRBD2	-	TRBV10-3	TRBJ2-5	TGTGCCATCAGTCAACGGACTAGCGGAGAGACCCAGTACTTC	CAISQRTSGETQYF
-	-	TRBV11-2	TRBJ2-7	TGTGCCAGCAGCTTAGATCCCAGCTACGAGCAGTACTTC	CASSLDPSYEQYF
-	-	TRBV2	TRBJ1-1	TGTGCCAGCAGTGAAAATCCGGGAATGAACACTGAAGCTTTCTTT	CASSENPGMNTEAFF
TRBD1	-	TRBV18	TRBJ1-1	TGTGCCAGTACACAGGGGGCGAACACTGAAGCTTTCTTT	CASTQGANTEAFF
-	-	TRBV7-9	TRBJ1-5	TGTGCCAGCAGCTCAGACAGAAATCAGCCCCAGCATTTT	CASSSDRNQPQHF
-	-	TRBV7-2	TRBJ2-3	TGTGCCAGCAGCTTAGGATGGGCGGGCGGTCACACAGATACGCAGTATTTT	CASSLGWAGGHTDTQYF
TRBD2	-	TRBV27	TRBJ2-3	TGTGCCAGCAGTTTCTTGCGACTAGCAACAGATACGCAGTATTTT	CASSFLRLATDTQYF